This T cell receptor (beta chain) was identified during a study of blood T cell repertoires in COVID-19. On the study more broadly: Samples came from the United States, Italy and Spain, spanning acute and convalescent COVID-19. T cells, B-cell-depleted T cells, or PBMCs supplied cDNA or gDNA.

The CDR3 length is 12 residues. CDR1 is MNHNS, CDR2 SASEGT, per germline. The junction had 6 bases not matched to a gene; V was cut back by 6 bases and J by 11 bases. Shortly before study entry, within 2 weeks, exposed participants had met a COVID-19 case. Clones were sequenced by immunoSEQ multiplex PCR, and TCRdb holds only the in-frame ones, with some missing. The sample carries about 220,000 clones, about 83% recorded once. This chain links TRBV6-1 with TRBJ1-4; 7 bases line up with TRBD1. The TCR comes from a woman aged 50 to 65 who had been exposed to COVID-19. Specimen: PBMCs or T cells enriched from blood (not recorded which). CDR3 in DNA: TGTGCCAGCAGGGAGGGGGCCGAGAAACTGTTTTTT. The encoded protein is CASREGAEKLFF.